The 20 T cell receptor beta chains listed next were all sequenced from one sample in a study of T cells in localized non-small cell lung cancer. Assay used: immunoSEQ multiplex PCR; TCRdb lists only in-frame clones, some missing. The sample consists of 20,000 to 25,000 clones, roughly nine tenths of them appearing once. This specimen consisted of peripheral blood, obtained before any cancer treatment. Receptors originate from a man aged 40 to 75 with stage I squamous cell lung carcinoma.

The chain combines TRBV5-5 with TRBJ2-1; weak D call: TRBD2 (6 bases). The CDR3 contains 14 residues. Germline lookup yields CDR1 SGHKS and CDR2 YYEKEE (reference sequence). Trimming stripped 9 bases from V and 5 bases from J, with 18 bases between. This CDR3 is CATGGRSLHNEQFF. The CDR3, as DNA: TGTGCCACCGGAGGGAGGTCCCTTCACAATGAGCAGTTCTTC. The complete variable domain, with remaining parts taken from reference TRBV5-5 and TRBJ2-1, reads DAGVTQSPTHLIKTRGQQVTLRCSPISGHKSVSWYQQVLGQGPQFIFQYYEKEERGRGNFPDRFSARQFPNYSSELNVNALLLGDSALYLCATGGRSLHNEQFFGPGTRLTVL.

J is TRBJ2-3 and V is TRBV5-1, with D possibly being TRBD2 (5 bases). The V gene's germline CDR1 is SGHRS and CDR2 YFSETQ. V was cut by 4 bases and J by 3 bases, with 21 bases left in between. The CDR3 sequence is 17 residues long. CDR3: CASSPIGVGRTTDTQYF. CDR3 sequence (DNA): TGCGCCAGCAGCCCTATTGGGGTAGGCAGGACTACAGATACGCAGTATTTT.

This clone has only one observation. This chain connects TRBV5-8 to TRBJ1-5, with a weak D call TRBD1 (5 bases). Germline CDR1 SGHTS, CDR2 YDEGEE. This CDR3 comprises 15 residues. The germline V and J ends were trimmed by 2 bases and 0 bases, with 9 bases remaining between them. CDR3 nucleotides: TGTGCCAGCAGCTTAGGAGGGGATAGCAATCAGCCCCAGCATTTT. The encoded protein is CASSLGGDSNQPQHF.

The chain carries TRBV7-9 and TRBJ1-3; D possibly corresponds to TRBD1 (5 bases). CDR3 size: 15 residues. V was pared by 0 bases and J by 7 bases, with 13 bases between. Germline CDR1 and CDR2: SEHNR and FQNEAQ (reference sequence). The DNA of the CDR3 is TGTGCCAGCAGCTTAGCGCGGGGGGACCCCAACACCATATATTTT. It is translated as CASSLARGDPNTIYF.

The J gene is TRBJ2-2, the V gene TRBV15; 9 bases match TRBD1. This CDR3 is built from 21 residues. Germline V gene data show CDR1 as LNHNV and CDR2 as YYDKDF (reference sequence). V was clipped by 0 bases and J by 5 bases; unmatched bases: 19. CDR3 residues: CATSRDGIKVAGQGYTGELFF. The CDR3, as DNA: TGTGCCACCAGCAGAGATGGTATTAAAGTCGCGGGACAGGGTTATACCGGGGAGCTGTTTTTT.

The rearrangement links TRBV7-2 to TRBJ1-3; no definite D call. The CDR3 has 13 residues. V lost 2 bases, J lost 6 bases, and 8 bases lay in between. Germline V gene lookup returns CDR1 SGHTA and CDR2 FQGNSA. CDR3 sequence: CASSLHTENTIYF. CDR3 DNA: TGTGCCAGCAGCTTACACACGGAAAACACCATATATTTT.

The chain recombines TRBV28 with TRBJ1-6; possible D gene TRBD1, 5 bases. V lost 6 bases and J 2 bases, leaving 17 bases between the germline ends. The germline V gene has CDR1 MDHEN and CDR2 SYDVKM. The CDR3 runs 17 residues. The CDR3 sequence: CASSPTRAGPYNSPLHF. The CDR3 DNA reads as TGTGCCAGCAGCCCTACCAGGGCGGGCCCCTATAATTCACCCCTCCACTTT.

CDR3 residues: CASSFATGVPYEQYF. DNA for the CDR3: TGTGCCAGCAGCTTCGCCACAGGGGTTCCCTACGAGCAGTACTTC. The chain has TRBV7-3 and TRBJ2-7, with 7 bases fitting TRBD1. The CDR3 is made up of 15 amino acids. Germline V gene sequence: CDR1 SGHTA, CDR2 FQGTGA. Germline trimming cut 3 bases from V and 2 bases from J; bases unmatched to any gene: 7.

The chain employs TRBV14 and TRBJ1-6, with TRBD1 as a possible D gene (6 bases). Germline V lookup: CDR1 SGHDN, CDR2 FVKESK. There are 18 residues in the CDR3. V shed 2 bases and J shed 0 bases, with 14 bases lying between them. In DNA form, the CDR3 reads TGTGCCAGCAGCCAAACAGGGAAGCCGAGCTCCTATAATTCACCCCTCCACTTT. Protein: CASSQTGKPSSYNSPLHF.

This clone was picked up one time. The CDR3 coding sequence is TGTGCCACCGATGGGGGTGGAGGACAGGGAGGAGTTGGCTACACCTTC. It specifies CATDGGGGQGGVGYTF. The rearrangement links TRBV28 to TRBJ1-2; 8 positions agree with TRBD1. Germline V CDR1 and CDR2: MDHEN, SYDVKM. The V segment lost 10 bases and the J segment 7 bases; nucleotides outside the gene matches: 20. CDR3 length: 16 residues.

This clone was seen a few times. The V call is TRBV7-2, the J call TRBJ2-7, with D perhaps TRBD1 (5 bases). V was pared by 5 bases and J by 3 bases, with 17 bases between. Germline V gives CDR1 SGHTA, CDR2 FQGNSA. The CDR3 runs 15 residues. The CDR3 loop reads CASSPQASPLYEQYF. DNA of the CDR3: TGTGCCAGCAGCCCACAGGCTTCACCTCTCTACGAGCAGTACTTC. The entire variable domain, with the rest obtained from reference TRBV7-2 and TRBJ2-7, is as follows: GAGVSQSPSNKVTEKGKDVELRCDPISGHTALYWYRQSLGQGLEFLIYFQGNSAPDKSGLPSDRFSAERTGGSVSTLTIQRTQQEDSAVYLCASSPQASPLYEQYFGPGTRLTVT.

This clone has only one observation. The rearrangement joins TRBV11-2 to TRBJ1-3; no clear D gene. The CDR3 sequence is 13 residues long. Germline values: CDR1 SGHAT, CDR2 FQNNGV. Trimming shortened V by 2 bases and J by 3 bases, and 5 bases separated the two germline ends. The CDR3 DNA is TGTGCCAGCAGCTTACCATTTGGAAACACCATATATTTT. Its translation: CASSLPFGNTIYF. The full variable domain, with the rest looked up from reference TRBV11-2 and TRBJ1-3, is EAGVAQSPRYKIIEKRQSVAFWCNPISGHATLYWYQQILGQGPKLLIQFQNNGVVDDSQLPKDRFSAERLKGVDSTLKIQPAKLEDSAVYLCASSLPFGNTIYFGEGSWLTVV.

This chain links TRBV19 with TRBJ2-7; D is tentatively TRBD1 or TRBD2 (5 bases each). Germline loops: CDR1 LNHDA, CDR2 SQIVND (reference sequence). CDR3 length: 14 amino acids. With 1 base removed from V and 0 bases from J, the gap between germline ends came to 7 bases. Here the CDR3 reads CASSIGGPSYEQYF. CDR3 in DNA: TGTGCCAGTAGTATAGGGGGACCCTCCTACGAGCAGTACTTC.

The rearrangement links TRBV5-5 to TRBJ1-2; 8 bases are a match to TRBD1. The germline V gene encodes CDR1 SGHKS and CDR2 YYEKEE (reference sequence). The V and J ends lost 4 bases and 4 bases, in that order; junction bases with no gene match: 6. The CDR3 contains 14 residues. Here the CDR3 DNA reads TGTGCCAGCAGCCAAACAGGGGGTGTCTATGGCTACACCTTC. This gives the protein CASSQTGGVYGYTF.

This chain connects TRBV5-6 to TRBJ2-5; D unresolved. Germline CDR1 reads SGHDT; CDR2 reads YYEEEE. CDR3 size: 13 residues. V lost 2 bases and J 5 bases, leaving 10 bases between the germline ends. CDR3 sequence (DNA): TGTGCCAGCAGCTTTGACCCACTGGAGACCCAGTACTTC. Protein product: CASSFDPLETQYF.

In nucleotides, the CDR3 is TGTGCCAGAAGCCGGATAGGGTTGAACACTGAAGCTTTCTTT. Its translation is CARSRIGLNTEAFF. V is TRBV5-3 and J is TRBJ1-1; D unclear. TRBV5-3 has ORF status, its function being uncertain. The CDR3 extends over 14 amino acids. Trimming shortened V by 4 bases and J by 0 bases, and 10 bases separated the two germline ends.

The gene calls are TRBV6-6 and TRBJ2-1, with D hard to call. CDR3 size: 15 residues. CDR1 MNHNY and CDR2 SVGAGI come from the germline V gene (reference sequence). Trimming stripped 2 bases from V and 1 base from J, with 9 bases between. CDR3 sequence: CASSYGVGSYNEQFF. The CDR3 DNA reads TGTGCCAGCAGTTACGGGGTTGGATCCTACAATGAGCAGTTCTTC.

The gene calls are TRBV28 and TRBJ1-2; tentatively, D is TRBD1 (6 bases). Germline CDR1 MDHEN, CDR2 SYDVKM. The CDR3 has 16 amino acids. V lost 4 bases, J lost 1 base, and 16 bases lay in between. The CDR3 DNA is TGTGCCAGCAGTTCCCCAGGGGAGGGAAATAACTATGGCTACACCTTC. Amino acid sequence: CASSSPGEGNNYGYTF.

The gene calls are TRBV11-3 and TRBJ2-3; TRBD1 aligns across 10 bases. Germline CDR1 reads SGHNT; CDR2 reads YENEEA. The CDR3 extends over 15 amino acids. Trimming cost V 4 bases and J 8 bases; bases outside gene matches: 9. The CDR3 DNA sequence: TGTGCCAGCAGCTCACTTGCGGGGACAGGGGTTACGCAGTATTTT. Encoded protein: CASSSLAGTGVTQYF.

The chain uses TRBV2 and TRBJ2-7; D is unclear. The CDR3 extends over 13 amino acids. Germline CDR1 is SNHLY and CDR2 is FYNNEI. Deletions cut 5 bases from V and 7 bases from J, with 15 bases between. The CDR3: CASSQTAVGEQYF. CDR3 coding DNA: TGTGCCAGCAGTCAGACTGCGGTAGGGGAGCAGTACTTC.